These 3 T cell receptor beta chains originate from one sample sequenced in a study of blood T cell repertoires in COVID-19. Assay used: immunoSEQ multiplex PCR; TCRdb lists only in-frame clones, some missing. This table holds around 250,000 clones, around 88% found once. The material sequenced was PBMCs or T cells enriched from blood (not recorded which). The origin of the receptors is a woman between 35 and 50 years old with acute COVID-19.

This rearrangement joins TRBV9 to TRBJ1-4; the match to TRBD1 covers 10 bases. The trim removed 2 bases at V and 7 bases at J, leaving 8 bases unmatched. CDR3 length: 16 residues. Per the germline V gene, CDR1 is SGDLS and CDR2 is YYNGEE. The CDR3: CASSVWGQGSSEKLFF. As DNA, the CDR3 is TGTGCCAGCAGCGTCTGGGGACAGGGGTCCTCTGAAAAACTGTTTTTT.

J is TRBJ1-1 and V is TRBV4-1; TRBD1 is a possible D gene (5 bases). V lost 3 bases, J lost 1 base, and 9 bases lay in between. This CDR3 is built from 14 residues. Germline V CDR1 and CDR2: MGHRA, YSYEKL. The CDR3 region has the DNA TGCGCCAGCAGCCACCGGGGGGGGAACACTGAAGCTTTCTTT. Its translation is CASSHRGGNTEAFF.

The V gene is TRBV19, the J gene TRBJ1-2; TRBD1 aligns across 9 bases. CDR1 and CDR2 from the germline V gene are LNHDA and SQIVND (reference sequence). This CDR3 is built from 13 residues. Losses at the gene ends were 6 bases for V and 4 bases for J; bases not matched to a gene: 3. The CDR3 here is CASRDRGSYGYTF. CDR3 bases: TGTGCCAGTAGGGACAGGGGTAGCTATGGCTACACCTTC. The full variable domain, in which reference TRBV19 and TRBJ1-2 provide the parts outside the CDR3, is DGGITQSPKYLFRKEGQNVTLSCEQNLNHDAMYWYRQDPGQGLRLIYYSQIVNDFQKGDIAEGYSVSREKKESFPLTVTSAQKNPTAFYLCASRDRGSYGYTFGSGTRLTVV.